This T cell receptor beta chain emerged from a study of shared clonotypes between healthy human individuals (dated by TCRdb to 2020 to 2021). Notes on the research overall: The cohort included three men and a couple of women between 18 and 49 years of age. For each donor, three plates each were used for CD4 naive and CD4 memory, two plates were used for CD8 naive, and one plate was used for CD8 memory. The study deeply sequenced blood TCR repertoires of about 5 healthy adults to estimate repertoire size and the extent of clonotype sharing between individuals. To increase sequencing depth and limit assay-specific biases, different laboratories used diverse techniques to prepare libraries and sequence TCR repertoires. Each donor's leukapheresis produced roughly between roughly 0.85 and 10 billion PBMCs. Results the study describes overall, beyond this receptor: Sampling was restricted to blood, and TCR repertoires in tissue are likely to differ from TCR repertoires in blood. Pairwise subsampling indicated that sequencing depth was expected to affect the degree of clonotype sharing among donors. Because the study included only a small number of donors, the genetic and exposure-history diversity represented was limited. When a handful of donors were compared, the shared fraction of clonotypes was around 5% for naive CD4, less than 4% for naive CD8, about 2.5% for memory CD4, and 0.35% to 0.4% for memory CD8. Incomplete sequencing was indicated by rarefaction of sorted-subset datasets, despite the large sequencing depth. Clonotypes shared by all four sorted-subset donors showed higher generation probabilities than non-shared clonotypes. Estimated clonotype richness was generally larger for naive than for memory subsets.

About this clone: Its binding antigen is unknown. Base qualities are missing; no much larger clone stands one base away.

As encoded in the germline V gene, CDR1 is SGHVS while CDR2 is FQNEAQ. Reading from cysteine to phenylalanine, the CDR3 counts 15 amino acids. Here the CDR3 DNA is all that survives: 45 bases in frame from base 1. V is pruned by 7 bases and J by 6 bases, leaving 11 bases of the junction without a gene match. Healthy HIV-negative adults with no recently reported acute infections or vaccinations were included as donors. All donors were Caucasian adults living in Nashville, Tennessee, USA. CD4+ T cells were enriched by magnetic negative selection, after which naive cells were positively selected on CD45RA and the negative fraction was taken as the memory subset. Blood was collected by leukapheresis, and PBMCs were isolated by Ficoll-Histopaque density gradient centrifugation and then cryopreserved in liquid nitrogen vapor phase. Analytical flow cytometry was used to check the purity and quantity of every magnetically sorted T cell population. Each sorted fraction had its genomic DNA isolated and then quantified by UV absorbance on a Nanodrop 2000c.

TCR CDR3 regions were amplified from genomic DNA by multiplex PCR using the deep immunoSEQ assay. Extracted genomic DNA from each cell subset was distributed evenly across all wells of several immunoSEQ 96-well plates, and each plate was treated as a replicate. For sorted subsets, roughly 190 ng of genomic DNA, equivalent to roughly 30,000 T cell genomes, went into each replicate PCR. Purified libraries were quantified with a Qubit 3.0 fluorometer, sized on a Bioanalyzer 2100, and re-quantified with the KAPA Library Quantification kit. Each immunoSEQ 96-well plate was sequenced on its own single-read 150-cycle Illumina NextSeq 550 flow cell. Under the source paper's analysis protocol: Because the immunoSEQ output included only junctional sequences and no quality scores, the filtering could not be the same as the filtering used for full-length reads. Sequences were annotated with PyIR, a Python wrapper for IgBLAST v1.9, and V/J genes and CDR3 were assigned using IMGT germline references. Reads were removed for weak V/J assignments (E-value above 1e-6), missing CDR3, stop codons, out-of-frame junctions, or ambiguous translated residues. A V3J clonotype was defined by an identical inferred V gene, J gene, and CDR3 amino acid sequence. To compute the percentage overlap between repertoires, the number of shared unique clonotypes was divided by the size of the smaller repertoire. RTK rarefaction, the Chao1 estimator, and Recon v2.1 estimates of unobserved clonotypes were used to assess repertoire richness. For all TCRbeta clonotypes obtained by the gDNA method from several donors, generation probabilities were computed with OLGA. TCRdb obtained this table from immuneACCESS and retained in-frame rearrangements with V and J assigned. These tables miss some clones; where compared with another copy, unresolved V genes account for less than half of the shortfall, and the remainder is unexplained. That table furnishes V, J and clone size, whereas the DNA furnished D and trimming. The sample records 2 million to 2.5 million clones, 85% to 95% of which are singletons. 0.3% to 0.4% of the sample is held by the ten biggest clonotypes.

Sequenced input: naive CD4+ T cells from PBMCs. Explained via the paper, the cell subset or site label denotes: CD45RA+ positively selected. This receptor chain uses TRBV7-8 and TRBJ2-3, and 9 junction bases match TRBD1. The source of this sequence is a man aged 18 to 35 in good health. Some clones in this sample may be carry-over from other donors' samples. This receptor carries the CDR3 CASTWTGVGRDTQYF. The DNA sequence is given as TGTGCCAGCACCTGGACAGGGGTCGGCAGGGATACGCAGTATTTT.